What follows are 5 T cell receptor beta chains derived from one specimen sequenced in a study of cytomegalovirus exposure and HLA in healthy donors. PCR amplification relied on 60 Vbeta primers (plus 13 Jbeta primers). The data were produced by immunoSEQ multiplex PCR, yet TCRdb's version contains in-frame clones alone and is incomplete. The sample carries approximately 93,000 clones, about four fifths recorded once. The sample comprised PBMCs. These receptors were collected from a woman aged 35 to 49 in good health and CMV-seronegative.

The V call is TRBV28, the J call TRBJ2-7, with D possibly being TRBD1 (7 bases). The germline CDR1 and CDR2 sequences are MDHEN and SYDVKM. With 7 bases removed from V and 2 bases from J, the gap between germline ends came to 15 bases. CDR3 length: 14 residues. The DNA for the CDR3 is TGTGCCAGCACCCTGACAGGGAGGCCCTACGAGCAGTACTTC. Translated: CASTLTGRPYEQYF.

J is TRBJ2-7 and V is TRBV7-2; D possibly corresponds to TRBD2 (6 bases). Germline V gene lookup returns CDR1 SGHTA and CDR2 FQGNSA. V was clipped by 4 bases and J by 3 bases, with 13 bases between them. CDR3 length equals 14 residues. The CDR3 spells CASSSRPGVYEQYF. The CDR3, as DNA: TGTGCCAGCAGCTCCCGCCCGGGGGTCTACGAGCAGTACTTC. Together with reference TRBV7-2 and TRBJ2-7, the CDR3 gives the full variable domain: GAGVSQSPSNKVTEKGKDVELRCDPISGHTALYWYRQSLGQGLEFLIYFQGNSAPDKSGLPSDRFSAERTGGSVSTLTIQRTQQEDSAVYLCASSSRPGVYEQYFGPGTRLTVT.

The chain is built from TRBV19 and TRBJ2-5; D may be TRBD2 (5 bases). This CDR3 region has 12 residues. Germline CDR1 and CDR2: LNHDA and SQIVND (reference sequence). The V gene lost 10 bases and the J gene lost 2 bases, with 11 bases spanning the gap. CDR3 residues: CATRGSQETQYF. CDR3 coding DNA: TGTGCCACCCGGGGTTCACAAGAGACCCAGTACTTC.

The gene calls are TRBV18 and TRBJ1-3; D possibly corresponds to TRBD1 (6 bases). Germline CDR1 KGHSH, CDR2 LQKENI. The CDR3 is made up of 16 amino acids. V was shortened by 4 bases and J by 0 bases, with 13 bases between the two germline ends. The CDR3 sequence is CASSLSQGGSGNTIYF. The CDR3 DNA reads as TGTGCCAGCTCACTTTCTCAAGGGGGCTCTGGAAACACCATATATTTT. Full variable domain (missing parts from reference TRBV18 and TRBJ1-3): NAGVMQNPRHLVRRRGQEARLRCSPMKGHSHVYWYRQLPEEGLKFMVYLQKENIIDESGMPKERFSAEFPKEGPSILRIQQVVRGDSAAYFCASSLSQGGSGNTIYFGEGSWLTVV.

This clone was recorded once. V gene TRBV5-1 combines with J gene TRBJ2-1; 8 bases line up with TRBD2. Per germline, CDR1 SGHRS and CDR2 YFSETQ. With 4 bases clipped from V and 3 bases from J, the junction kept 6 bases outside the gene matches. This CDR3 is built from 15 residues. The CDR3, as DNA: TGCGCCAGCAGCATAACTAGCGGTAGCTACAATGAGCAGTTCTTC. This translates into CASSITSGSYNEQFF.